This T cell receptor (beta chain) was captured in a study of blood T cell repertoires in COVID-19. About the study: T cells, B-cell-depleted T cells, or PBMCs supplied cDNA or gDNA.

It was during active infection that Seattle patients were enrolled and then longitudinally followed. Assay: immunoSEQ multiplex PCR; the TCRdb copy retains only in-frame clones and omits some. The sample lists 200,000 to 250,000 clones, 83% occurring once. Source material: peripheral blood. The receptor's source is a woman aged 25-40 years with COVID-19, enrolled during active disease.

CDR3 amino acids: CASSYLSGSTDTQYF. Written as DNA, the CDR3 is TGTGCCAGCAGTTACCTGTCAGGGTCCACAGATACGCAGTATTTT. The chain links TRBV6-6 to TRBJ2-3, with D perhaps TRBD1 (5 bases). The CDR3 covers 15 residues. The V end was cut by 2 bases, the J end by 2 bases, with 11 bases between. Germline V gene sequence: CDR1 MNHNY, CDR2 SVGAGI (reference sequence).